These T cell receptor beta chains were read from a single sample in a study of T cells in localized non-small cell lung cancer. Clones were read by immunoSEQ multiplex PCR, and TCRdb kept only the in-frame ones, dropping some. Of over 2,000 clones listed, around 21% are singletons. The specimen comprised lung tumor tissue, sampled before any cancer treatment. The receptor set was obtained from a woman aged 40 to 75 with stage I lung adenocarcinoma. Both conserved end residues are part of each CDR3. The D gene is left open where the match is weak. Rows may omit the clone size; those that give it use once, few, many or a size class.

J gene | V gene | clone size | D gene | CDR3 protein | CDR3 DNA
TRBJ2-3 | TRBV29-1 | . | . | CSVARARGDTQYF | TGCAGCGTTGCCCGGGCCAGGGGCGATACGCAGTATTTT
TRBJ2-7 | TRBV9 | . | TRBD2 | CASSVGLAGNYEQYF | TGTGCCAGCAGCGTAGGACTAGCGGGGAACTACGAGCAGTACTTC
TRBJ1-2 | TRBV9 | few | . | CASSRGLEDGGYTF | TGTGCCAGCAGCCGAGGGCTGGAGGATGGGGGCTACACCTTC
TRBJ1-6 | TRBV9 | . | TRBD1 | CASREDRGNSPLHF | TGTGCCAGCAGGGAAGACAGGGGAAATTCACCCCTCCACTTT
TRBJ1-4 | TRBV2 | . | TRBD1 | CASSSGTGDEKLFF | TGTGCCAGCAGCTCCGGGACAGGGGATGAAAAACTGTTTTTT
TRBJ1-1 | TRBV28 | . | . | CASSFRGTNTEAFF | TGTGCCAGCAGTTTCAGGGGAACGAACACTGAAGCTTTCTTT
TRBJ2-2 | TRBV9 | few | . | CASSYVETGTGELFF | TGTGCCAGCAGTTATGTGGAAACAGGAACCGGGGAGCTGTTTTTT
TRBJ1-5 | TRBV11-3 | few | . | CASSFVGSNQPQHF | TGTGCCAGCAGCTTTGTCGGTAGCAATCAGCCCCAGCATTTT
TRBJ1-3 | TRBV28 | . | . | CASSLSADGSSGNTIYF | TGTGCCAGCAGTTTATCCGCGGACGGGAGCTCTGGAAACACCATATATTTT
TRBJ2-1 | TRBV28 | . | TRBD1 | CASSLEGTGRENEQFF | TGTGCCAGCAGTTTAGAAGGGACAGGGAGAGAAAATGAGCAGTTCTTC
TRBJ2-1 | TRBV18 | few | TRBD1 | CASSPGQGYNEQFF | TGTGCCAGCTCACCGGGACAGGGCTACAATGAGCAGTTCTTC
TRBJ2-2 | TRBV7-4 | . | . | CASSLEVGTGELFF | TGTGCCAGCAGCTTAGAGGTTGGAACCGGGGAGCTGTTTTTT
TRBJ2-1 | TRBV11-3 | . | TRBD2 | CASSALAGERNEQFF | TGTGCCAGCAGCGCACTAGCGGGGGAGAGGAATGAGCAGTTCTTC
TRBJ1-2 | TRBV1 | medium-sized | . | CASSQAGQGTYGYTF | TGCGCCAGCAGCCAGGCCGGACAGGGGACTTATGGCTACACCTTC
TRBJ2-3 | TRBV29-1 | . | . | CSVDLFLTDTQYF | TGCAGCGTTGACCTCTTCCTCACAGATACGCAGTATTTT
TRBJ2-7 | TRBV7-5 | few | . | CASSLTGLVHEQYF | TGTGCCAGCAGCTTGACGGGGTTGGTCCACGAGCAGTACTTC
TRBJ2-6 | TRBV6-8 | . | . | CASSYEGISGANVLTF | TGTGCCAGCAGTTACGAGGGTATCTCTGGGGCCAACGTCCTGACTTTC
TRBJ2-1 | TRBV28 | . | . | CASSSTDNEQFF | TGTGCCAGCAGTTCCACAGACAATGAGCAGTTCTTC
TRBJ2-7 | TRBV18 | few | . | CASSQQEGAVEQYF | TGTGCCAGCTCCCAACAGGAAGGGGCGGTTGAGCAGTACTTC
TRBJ1-2 | TRBV6-8 | medium-sized | . | CASISALRGSYGYTF | TGTGCCAGCATTAGTGCCCTCAGGGGTTCCTATGGCTACACCTTC
TRBJ1-2 | TRBV11-3 | . | TRBD1 | CASSPGQGIGGYTF | TGTGCCAGCAGCCCTGGACAGGGGATCGGTGGCTACACCTTC
TRBJ1-1 | TRBV5-1 | . | . | CASTSEGGGTEAFF | TGCGCCAGCACCTCGGAGGGGGGTGGCACTGAAGCTTTCTTT
TRBJ1-6 | TRBV6-8 | few | . | CAAGPPGSPLHF | TGTGCCGCCGGGCCTCCAGGTTCACCCCTCCACTTT
TRBJ1-1 | TRBV11-3 | large | TRBD1 | CASRITGTGTMNTEAFF | TGTGCCAGCAGGATAACCGGGACAGGGACTATGAACACTGAAGCTTTCTTT
TRBJ1-2 | TRBV15 | . | . | CATSRVKGGYGYTF | TGTGCCACCAGCAGAGTTAAGGGAGGCTATGGCTACACCTTC
TRBJ1-2 | TRBV11-3 | few | . | CASSLWPNRIINYGYTF | TGTGCCAGCAGCTTGTGGCCAAACAGGATAATAAACTATGGCTACACCTTC
TRBJ2-1 | TRBV29-1 | . | . | CSVDLDSSYNEQFF | TGCAGCGTTGATCTCGATAGCTCCTACAATGAGCAGTTCTTC
TRBJ2-2 | TRBV6-8 | medium-sized | TRBD2 | CASSYNPGRLAGGELFF | TGTGCCAGCAGTTATAATCCCGGCAGGCTAGCGGGCGGGGAGCTGTTTTTT
TRBJ2-7 | TRBV18 | few | TRBD1 | CASSEGQGKPYEQYF | TGTGCCAGCTCAGAAGGACAGGGGAAGCCCTACGAGCAGTACTTC
TRBJ2-5 | TRBV9 | medium-sized | TRBD1 | CASSVLSGGTQYF | TGTGCCAGCAGCGTATTATCAGGGGGGACCCAGTACTTC
TRBJ2-5 | TRBV28 | . | . | CASSSLPRGETQYF | TGTGCCAGCAGTTCCTTACCTCGAGGCGAGACCCAGTACTTC
TRBJ1-2 | TRBV11-3 | . | . | CASSSGQPNYGYTF | TGTGCCAGCAGCTCAGGACAGCCTAACTATGGCTACACCTTC
TRBJ1-6 | TRBV18 | . | . | CASSRGLEANSPLHF | TGTGCCAGCTCACGAGGGTTGGAGGCTAATTCACCCCTCCACTTT
TRBJ1-4 | TRBV15 | . | . | CATSIQGTANEKLFF | TGTGCCACCAGCATTCAGGGCACGGCTAATGAAAAACTGTTTTTT
TRBJ1-3 | TRBV15 | . | . | CATRTVTAGNTIYF | TGTGCCACACGGACAGTTACCGCTGGAAACACCATATATTTT
TRBJ2-3 | TRBV11-3 | . | . | CASSSPHGADTQYF | TGTGCCAGCAGCTCTCCCCACGGGGCAGATACGCAGTATTTT
TRBJ2-5 | TRBV6-8 | . | . | CASFARRGETQYF | TGTGCCAGCTTCGCGAGGAGGGGCGAGACCCAGTACTTC
TRBJ1-5 | TRBV18 | . | TRBD1 | CASSLGQGGQPQHF | TGTGCCAGCTCACTGGGACAGGGGGGTCAGCCCCAGCATTTT
TRBJ2-1 | TRBV11-3 | few | TRBD2 | CASSPPSRLAGVNEQFF | TGTGCCAGCAGCCCCCCTTCGCGGCTAGCGGGGGTGAATGAGCAGTTCTTC
TRBJ2-7 | TRBV19 | large | . | CASSIGHSSYEQYF | TGTGCCAGTAGTATAGGCCACAGCTCCTACGAGCAGTACTTC
TRBJ2-7 | TRBV19 | . | TRBD2 | CASSIAASGGEQYF | TGTGCCAGTAGTATAGCGGCTAGCGGGGGCGAGCAGTACTTC
TRBJ1-1 | TRBV30 | . | . | CAWRRGTDTEAFF | TGTGCCTGGAGGAGAGGAACGGACACTGAAGCTTTCTTT
TRBJ1-1 | TRBV7-6 | few | . | CASSQGRSGETEAFF | TGTGCCAGCAGCCAAGGGAGATCAGGGGAGACTGAAGCTTTCTTT
TRBJ2-5 | TRBV11-3 | few | . | CASSGSGYQETQYF | TGTGCTAGCAGCGGTAGCGGTTACCAAGAGACCCAGTACTTC
TRBJ1-1 | TRBV1 | . | . | CASSHPTDNTEAFF | TGCGCCAGCAGCCACCCGACAGACAACACTGAAGCTTTCTTT
TRBJ2-2 | TRBV11-3 | large | TRBD2 | CASSFRRGRNTGELFF | TGTGCCAGCAGTTTCAGGCGGGGGAGGAACACCGGGGAGCTGTTTTTT
TRBJ2-7 | TRBV9 | . | . | CASSVVGGDEQYF | TGTGCCAGCAGCGTAGTCGGAGGGGACGAGCAGTACTTC
TRBJ2-4 | TRBV6-8 | medium-sized | . | CASSYSSAAGGLAKNIQYF | TGTGCCAGCAGTTACTCGAGTGCCGCAGGGGGACTAGCCAAAAACATTCAGTACTTC
TRBJ1-2 | TRBV7-2 | medium-sized | . | CASSFDGTYGYTF | TGTGCCAGCAGCTTCGACGGGACCTATGGCTACACCTTC
TRBJ2-1 | TRBV18 | few | . | CASSPAGSNEQFF | TGTGCCAGCTCACCGGCGGGGAGCAATGAGCAGTTCTTC